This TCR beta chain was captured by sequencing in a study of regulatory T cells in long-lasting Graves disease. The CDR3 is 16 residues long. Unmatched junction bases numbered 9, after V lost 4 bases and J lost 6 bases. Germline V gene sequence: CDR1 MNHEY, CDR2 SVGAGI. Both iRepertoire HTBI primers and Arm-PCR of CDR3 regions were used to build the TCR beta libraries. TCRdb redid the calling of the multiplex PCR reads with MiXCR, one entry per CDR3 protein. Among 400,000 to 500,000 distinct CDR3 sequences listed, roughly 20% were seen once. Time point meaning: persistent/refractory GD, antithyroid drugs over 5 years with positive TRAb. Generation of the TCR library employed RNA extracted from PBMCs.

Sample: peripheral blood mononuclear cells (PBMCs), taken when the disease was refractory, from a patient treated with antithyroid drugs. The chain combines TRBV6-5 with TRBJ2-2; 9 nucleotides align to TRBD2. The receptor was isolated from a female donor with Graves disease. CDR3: CASSLTSGSSAGELFF. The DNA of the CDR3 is TGTGCCAGCAGTTTAACTAGCGGGTCGTCGGCCGGGGAGCTGTTTTTT.